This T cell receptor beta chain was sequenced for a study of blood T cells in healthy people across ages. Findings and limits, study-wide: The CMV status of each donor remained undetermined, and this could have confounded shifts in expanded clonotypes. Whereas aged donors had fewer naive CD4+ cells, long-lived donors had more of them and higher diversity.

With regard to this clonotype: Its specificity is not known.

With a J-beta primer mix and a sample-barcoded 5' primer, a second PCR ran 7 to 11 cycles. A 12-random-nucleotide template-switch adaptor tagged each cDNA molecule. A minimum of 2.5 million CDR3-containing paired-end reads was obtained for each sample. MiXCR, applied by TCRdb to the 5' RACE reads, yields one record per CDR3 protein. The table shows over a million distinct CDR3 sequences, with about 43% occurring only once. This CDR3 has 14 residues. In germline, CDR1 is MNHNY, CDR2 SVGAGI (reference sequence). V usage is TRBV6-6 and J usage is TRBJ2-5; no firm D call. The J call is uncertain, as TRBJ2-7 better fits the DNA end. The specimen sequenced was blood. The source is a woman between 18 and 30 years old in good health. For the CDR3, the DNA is TGTGCCACTCTCAGTGGCTGCGGCGGCGACGAGCAGTACTTC. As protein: CATLSGCGGDEQYF.